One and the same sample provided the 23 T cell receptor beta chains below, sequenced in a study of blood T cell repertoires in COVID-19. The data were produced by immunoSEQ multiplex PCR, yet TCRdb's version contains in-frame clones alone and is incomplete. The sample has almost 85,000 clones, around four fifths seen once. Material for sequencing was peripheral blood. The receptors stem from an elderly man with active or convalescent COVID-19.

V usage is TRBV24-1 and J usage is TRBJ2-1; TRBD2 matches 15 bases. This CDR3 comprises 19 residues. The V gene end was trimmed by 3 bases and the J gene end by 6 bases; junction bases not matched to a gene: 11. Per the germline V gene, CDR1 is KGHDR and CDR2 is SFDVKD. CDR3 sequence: CATSDPPGLAGGLLNEQFF. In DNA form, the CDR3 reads TGTGCCACCAGTGATCCACCGGGACTAGCGGGAGGACTCCTCAATGAGCAGTTCTTC.

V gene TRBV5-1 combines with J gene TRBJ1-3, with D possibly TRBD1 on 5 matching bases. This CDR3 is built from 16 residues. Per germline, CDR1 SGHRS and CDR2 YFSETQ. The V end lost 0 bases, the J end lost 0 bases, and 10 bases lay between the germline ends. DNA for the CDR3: TGCGCCAGCAGCTTGGCCAGCAGGGACTCTGGAAACACCATATATTTT. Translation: CASSLASRDSGNTIYF.

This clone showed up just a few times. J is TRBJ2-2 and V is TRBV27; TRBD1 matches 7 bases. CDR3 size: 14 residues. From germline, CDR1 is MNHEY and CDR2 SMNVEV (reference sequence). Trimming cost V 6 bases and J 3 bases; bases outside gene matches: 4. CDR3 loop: CASSKGQYTGELFF. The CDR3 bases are TGTGCCAGCAGCAAGGGACAGTACACCGGGGAGCTGTTTTTT.

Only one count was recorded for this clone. For the CDR3, the DNA is TGTGCCAGCAGCCAAGATGACAGGCTCCAAGAGACCCAGTACTTC. Translated: CASSQDDRLQETQYF. This chain connects TRBV3-1 (or the pseudogene TRBV3-2) to TRBJ2-5, with D tentatively TRBD1 (6 bases). Trimming removed 0 bases from V and 1 base from J, with 9 bases in between. The CDR3 has 15 residues. The germline gives CDR1 LGHDT, CDR2 YNNKEL (reference sequence).

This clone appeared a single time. The CDR3 here is CASRLTSGFTGELFF. Written as DNA, the CDR3 is TGCGCCAGCAGACTCACTAGCGGGTTCACCGGGGAGCTGTTTTTT. This rearrangement joins TRBV5-1 to TRBJ2-2; 9 nucleotides agree with TRBD2. With 5 bases clipped from V and 4 bases from J, the junction kept 6 bases outside the gene matches. The CDR3 runs 15 residues. Germline loops: CDR1 SGHRS, CDR2 YFSETQ.

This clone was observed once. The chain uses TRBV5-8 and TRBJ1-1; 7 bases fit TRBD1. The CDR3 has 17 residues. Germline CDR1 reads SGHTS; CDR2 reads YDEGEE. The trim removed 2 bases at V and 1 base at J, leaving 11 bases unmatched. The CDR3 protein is CASSFRGLAPKNTEAFF. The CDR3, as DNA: TGTGCCAGCAGCTTCAGGGGGTTGGCCCCAAAGAACACTGAAGCTTTCTTT.

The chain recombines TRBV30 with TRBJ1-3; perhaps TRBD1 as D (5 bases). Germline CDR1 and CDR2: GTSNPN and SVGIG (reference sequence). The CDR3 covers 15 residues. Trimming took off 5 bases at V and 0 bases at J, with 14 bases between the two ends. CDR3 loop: CAWGQTATSGNTIYF. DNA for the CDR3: TGTGCCTGGGGTCAGACAGCCACCTCTGGAAACACCATATATTTT.

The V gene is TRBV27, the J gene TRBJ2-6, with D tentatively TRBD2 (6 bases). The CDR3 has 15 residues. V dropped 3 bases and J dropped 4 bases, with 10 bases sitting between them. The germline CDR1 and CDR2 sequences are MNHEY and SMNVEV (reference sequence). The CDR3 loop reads CASSFGGVGANVLTF. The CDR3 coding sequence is TGTGCCAGCAGTTTCGGAGGGGTAGGGGCCAACGTCCTGACTTTC.

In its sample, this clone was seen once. The CDR3 DNA is TGTGCCAGCAGCTTAACAACTAGCGGGGGGGGCGAGCAGTACTTC. It codes for CASSLTTSGGGEQYF. The chain carries TRBV6-5 and TRBJ2-7; 13 bases agree with TRBD2. V lost 6 bases, J lost 6 bases, and 8 bases stayed unmatched. This CDR3 is built from 15 residues. Germline CDR1 and CDR2: MNHEY and SVGAGI.

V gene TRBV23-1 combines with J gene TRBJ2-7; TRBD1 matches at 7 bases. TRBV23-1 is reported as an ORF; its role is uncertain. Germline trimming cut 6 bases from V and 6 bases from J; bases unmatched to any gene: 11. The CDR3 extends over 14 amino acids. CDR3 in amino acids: CASSRRQGFSEQYF. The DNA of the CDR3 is TGCGCCAGCAGCCGACGACAGGGCTTCAGCGAGCAGTACTTC.

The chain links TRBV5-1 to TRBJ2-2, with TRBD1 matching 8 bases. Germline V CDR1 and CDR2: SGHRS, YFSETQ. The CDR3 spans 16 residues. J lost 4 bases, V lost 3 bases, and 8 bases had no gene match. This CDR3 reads CASSSWTGLGTGELFF. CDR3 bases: TGCGCCAGCAGCTCTTGGACAGGGTTGGGCACCGGGGAGCTGTTTTTT.

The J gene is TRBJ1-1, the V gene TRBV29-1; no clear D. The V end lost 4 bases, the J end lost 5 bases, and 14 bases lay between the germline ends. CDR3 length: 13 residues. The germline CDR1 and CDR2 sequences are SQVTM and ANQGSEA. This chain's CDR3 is CSVVPWAGTEAFF. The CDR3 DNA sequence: TGCAGCGTTGTTCCCTGGGCAGGTACTGAAGCTTTCTTT.

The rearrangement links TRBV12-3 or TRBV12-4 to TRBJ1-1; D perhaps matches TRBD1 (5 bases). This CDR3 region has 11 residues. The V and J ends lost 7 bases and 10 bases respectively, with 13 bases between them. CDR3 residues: CASTGRGGAFF. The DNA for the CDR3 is TGTGCCAGCACCGGGAGGGGTGGAGCTTTCTTT.

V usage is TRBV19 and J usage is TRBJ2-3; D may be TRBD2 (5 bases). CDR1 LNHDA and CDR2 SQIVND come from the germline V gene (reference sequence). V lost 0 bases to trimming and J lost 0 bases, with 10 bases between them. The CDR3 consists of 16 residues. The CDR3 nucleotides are TGTGCCAGTAGTATAGATTCAGCGGTGAGCACAGATACGCAGTATTTT. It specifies CASSIDSAVSTDTQYF.

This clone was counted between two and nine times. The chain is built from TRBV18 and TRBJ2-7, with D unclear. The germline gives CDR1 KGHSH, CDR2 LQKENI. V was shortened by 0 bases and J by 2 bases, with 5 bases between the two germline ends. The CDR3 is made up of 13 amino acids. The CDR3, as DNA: TGTGCCAGCTCACCACCTGACACCTACGAGCAGTACTTC. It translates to CASSPPDTYEQYF.

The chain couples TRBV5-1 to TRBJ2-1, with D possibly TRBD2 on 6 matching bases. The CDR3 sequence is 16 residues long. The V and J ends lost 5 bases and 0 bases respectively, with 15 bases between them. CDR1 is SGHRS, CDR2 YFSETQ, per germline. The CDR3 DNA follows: TGCGCCAGCAGGGTTGGGGGAGGCAGCTCCTACAATGAGCAGTTCTTC. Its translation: CASRVGGGSSYNEQFF. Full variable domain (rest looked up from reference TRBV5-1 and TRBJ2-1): KAGVTQTPRYLIKTRGQQVTLSCSPISGHRSVSWYQQTPGQGLQFLFEYFSETQRNKGNFPGRFSGRQFSNSRSEMNVSTLELGDSALYLCASRVGGGSSYNEQFFGPGTRLTVL.

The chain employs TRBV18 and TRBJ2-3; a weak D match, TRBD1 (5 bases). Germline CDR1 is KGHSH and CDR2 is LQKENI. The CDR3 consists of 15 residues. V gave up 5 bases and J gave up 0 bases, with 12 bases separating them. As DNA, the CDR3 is TGTGCCAGCTCAAGACAGTGGGGAAGCACAGATACGCAGTATTTT. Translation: CASSRQWGSTDTQYF.

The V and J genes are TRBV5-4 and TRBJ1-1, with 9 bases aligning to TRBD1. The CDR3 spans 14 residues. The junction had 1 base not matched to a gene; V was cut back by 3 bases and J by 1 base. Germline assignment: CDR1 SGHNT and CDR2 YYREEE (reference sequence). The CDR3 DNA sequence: TGTGCCAGCAGCTGGGGACAGGGGAACACTGAAGCTTTCTTT. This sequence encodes CASSWGQGNTEAFF.

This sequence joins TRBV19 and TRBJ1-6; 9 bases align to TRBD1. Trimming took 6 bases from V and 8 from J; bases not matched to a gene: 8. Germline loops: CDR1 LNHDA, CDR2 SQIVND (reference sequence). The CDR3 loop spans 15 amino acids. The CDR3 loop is CASSRGTGLDSPLHF. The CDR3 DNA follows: TGTGCCAGTAGCAGGGGGACAGGGTTGGATTCACCCCTCCACTTT.

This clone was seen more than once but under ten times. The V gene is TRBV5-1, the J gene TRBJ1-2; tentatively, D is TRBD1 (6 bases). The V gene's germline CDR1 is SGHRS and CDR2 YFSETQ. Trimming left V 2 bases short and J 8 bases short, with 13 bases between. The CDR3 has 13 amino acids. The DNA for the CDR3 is TGCGCCAGCAGCTTAGGGGGTGGGGAAGGCTACACCTTC. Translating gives CASSLGGGEGYTF.

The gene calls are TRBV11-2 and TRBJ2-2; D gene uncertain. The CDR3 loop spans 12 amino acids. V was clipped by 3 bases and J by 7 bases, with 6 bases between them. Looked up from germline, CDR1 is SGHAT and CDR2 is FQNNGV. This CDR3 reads CASSFNSGELFF. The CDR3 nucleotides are TGTGCCAGCAGCTTTAATAGCGGGGAGCTGTTTTTT.

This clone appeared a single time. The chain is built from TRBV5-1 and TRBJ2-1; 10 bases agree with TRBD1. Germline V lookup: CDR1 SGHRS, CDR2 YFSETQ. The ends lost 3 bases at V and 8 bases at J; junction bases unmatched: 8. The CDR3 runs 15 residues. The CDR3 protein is CASSYRDRGGHEQFF. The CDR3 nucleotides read TGCGCCAGCAGCTACCGGGACAGGGGAGGCCATGAGCAGTTCTTC.

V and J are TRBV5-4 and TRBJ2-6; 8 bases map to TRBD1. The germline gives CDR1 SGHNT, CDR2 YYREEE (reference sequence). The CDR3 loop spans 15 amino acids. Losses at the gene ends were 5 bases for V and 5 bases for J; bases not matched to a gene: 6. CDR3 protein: CASSSDRGRANVLTF. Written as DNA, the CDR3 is TGTGCCAGCAGTTCCGACAGGGGTAGGGCCAACGTCCTGACTTTC.